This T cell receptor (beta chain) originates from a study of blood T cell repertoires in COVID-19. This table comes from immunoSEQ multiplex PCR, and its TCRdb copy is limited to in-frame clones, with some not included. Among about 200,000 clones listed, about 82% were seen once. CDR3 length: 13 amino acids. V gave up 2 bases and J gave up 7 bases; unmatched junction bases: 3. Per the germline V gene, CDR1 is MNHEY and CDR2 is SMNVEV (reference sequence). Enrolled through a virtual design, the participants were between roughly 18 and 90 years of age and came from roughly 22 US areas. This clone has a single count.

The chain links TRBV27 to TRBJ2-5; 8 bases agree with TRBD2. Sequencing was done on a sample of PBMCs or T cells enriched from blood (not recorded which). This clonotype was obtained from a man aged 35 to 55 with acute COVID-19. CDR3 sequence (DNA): TGTGCCAGCAGTTTAAAGCGGGAGACGACCCAGTACTTC. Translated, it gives CASSLKRETTQYF.